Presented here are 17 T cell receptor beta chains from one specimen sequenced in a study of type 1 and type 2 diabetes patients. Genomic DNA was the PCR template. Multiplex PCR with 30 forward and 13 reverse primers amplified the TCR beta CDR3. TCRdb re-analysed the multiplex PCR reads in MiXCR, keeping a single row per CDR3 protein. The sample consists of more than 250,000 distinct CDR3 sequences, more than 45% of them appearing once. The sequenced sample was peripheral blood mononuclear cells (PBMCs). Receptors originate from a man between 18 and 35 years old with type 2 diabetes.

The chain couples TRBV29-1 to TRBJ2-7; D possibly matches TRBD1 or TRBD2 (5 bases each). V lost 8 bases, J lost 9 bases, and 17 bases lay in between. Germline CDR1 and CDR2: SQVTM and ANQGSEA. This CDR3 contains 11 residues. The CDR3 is CSSLEGTGQYF. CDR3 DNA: TGCAGCTCCCTCGAGGGGACGGGGCAGTACTTC.

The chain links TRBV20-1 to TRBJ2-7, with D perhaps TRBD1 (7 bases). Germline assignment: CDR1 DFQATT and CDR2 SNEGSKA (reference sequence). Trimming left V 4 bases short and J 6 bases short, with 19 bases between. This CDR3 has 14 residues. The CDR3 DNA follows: TGCAGTGCTATCGGTGCGGCAGGGGGGTTCGAGCAGTACTTC. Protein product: CSAIGAAGGFEQYF.

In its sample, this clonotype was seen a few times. This CDR3 reads CASSGSAMNTEAFF. The CDR3 coding sequence is TGTGCCAGCAGTGGGTCAGCAATGAACACTGAAGCTTTCTTT. This rearrangement joins TRBV2 to TRBJ1-1; no clear D gene. The CDR3 extends over 14 amino acids. Per germline, CDR1 SNHLY and CDR2 FYNNEI. Trimming left V 4 bases short and J 0 bases short, with 9 bases between.

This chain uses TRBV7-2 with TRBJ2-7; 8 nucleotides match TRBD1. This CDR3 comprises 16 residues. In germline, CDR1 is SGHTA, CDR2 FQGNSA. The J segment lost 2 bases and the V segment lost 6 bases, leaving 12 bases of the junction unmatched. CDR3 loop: CASSEGSPGQAYEQYF. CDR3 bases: TGTGCCAGCAGTGAAGGTAGTCCGGGACAGGCCTACGAGCAGTACTTC.

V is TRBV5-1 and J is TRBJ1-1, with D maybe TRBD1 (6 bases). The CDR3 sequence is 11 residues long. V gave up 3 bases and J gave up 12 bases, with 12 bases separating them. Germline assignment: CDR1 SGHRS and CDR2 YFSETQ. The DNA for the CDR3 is TGCGCCAGCAGCTCGCGACAGGTAACTTTCTTT. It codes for CASSSRQVTFF.

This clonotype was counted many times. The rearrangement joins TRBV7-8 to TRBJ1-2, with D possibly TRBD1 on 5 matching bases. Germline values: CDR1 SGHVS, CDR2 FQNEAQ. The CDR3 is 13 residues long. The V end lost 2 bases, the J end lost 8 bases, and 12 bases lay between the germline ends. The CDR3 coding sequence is TGTGCCAGCAGCTTATCCAGGGATCGAGGCTACACCTTC. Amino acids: CASSLSRDRGYTF.

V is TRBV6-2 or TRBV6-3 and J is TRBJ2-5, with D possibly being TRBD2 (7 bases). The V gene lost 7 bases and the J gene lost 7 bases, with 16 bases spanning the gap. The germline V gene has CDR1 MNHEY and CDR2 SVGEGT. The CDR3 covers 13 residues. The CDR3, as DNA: TGTGCCAGCACCGAGGGGGGGGGCGTGACCCAGTACTTC. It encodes CASTEGGGVTQYF.

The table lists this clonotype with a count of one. This CDR3 is CASSQVRSQDNSPLHF. For the CDR3, the DNA is TGTGCCAGCAGCCAAGTCCGGTCACAGGATAATTCACCCCTCCACTTT. The J gene is TRBJ1-6, the V gene TRBV14; the D gene is possibly TRBD1 (5 bases). The CDR3 has 16 amino acids. The V gene lost 1 base and the J gene lost 5 bases, with 12 bases spanning the gap. Germline loops: CDR1 SGHDN, CDR2 FVKESK.

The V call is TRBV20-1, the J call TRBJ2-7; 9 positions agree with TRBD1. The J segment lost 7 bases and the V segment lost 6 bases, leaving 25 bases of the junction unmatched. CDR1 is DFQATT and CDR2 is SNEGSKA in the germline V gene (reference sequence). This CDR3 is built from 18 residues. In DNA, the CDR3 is TGCAGTGCCCGCTGGATGGGTGGCGCCTTACAGGGGGCGAGGGAGCAGTACTTC. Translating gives CSARWMGGALQGAREQYF.

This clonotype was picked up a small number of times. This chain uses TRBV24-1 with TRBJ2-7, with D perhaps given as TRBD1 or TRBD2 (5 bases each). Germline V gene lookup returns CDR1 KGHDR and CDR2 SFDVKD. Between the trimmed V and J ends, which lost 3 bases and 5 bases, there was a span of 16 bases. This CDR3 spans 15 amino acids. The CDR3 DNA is TGTGCCACCAGTGATAGATGGGGACGGAGTAACGAGCAGTACTTC. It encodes CATSDRWGRSNEQYF.

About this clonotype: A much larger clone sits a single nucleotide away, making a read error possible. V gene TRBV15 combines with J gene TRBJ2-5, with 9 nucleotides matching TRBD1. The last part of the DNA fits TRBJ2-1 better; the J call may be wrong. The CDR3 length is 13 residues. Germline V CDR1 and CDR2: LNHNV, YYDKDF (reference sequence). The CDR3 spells CATSRDRGDEQFF. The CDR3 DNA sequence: TGTGCCACCAGCAGGGACAGGGGTGATGAGCAGTTCTTC.

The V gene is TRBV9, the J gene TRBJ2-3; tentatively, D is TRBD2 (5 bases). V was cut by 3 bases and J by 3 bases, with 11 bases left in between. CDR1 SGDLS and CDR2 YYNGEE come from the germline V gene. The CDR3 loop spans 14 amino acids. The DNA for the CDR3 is TGTGCCAGCAGCGGGACTTCCGAAACAGATACGCAGTATTTT. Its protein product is CASSGTSETDTQYF.

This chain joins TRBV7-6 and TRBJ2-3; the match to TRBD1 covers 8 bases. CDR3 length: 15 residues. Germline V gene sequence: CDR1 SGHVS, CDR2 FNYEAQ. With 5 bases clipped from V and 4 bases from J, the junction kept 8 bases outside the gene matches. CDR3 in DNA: TGTGCCAGCAGCGACCGGGACAGGCCTCCAGATACGCAGTATTTT. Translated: CASSDRDRPPDTQYF.

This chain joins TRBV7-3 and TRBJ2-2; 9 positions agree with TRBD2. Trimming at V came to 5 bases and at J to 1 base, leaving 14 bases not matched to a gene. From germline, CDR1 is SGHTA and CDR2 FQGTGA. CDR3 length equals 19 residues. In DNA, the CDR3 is TGTGCCAGCAGCCGCCAGGGGACTAGCTCGAGTGAGAACACCGGGGAGCTGTTTTTT. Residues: CASSRQGTSSSENTGELFF.

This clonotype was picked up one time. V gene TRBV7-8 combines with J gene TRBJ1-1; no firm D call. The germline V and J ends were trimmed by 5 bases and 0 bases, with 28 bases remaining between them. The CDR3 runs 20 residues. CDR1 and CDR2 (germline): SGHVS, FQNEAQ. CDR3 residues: CASSPHDALRYPHMNTEAFF. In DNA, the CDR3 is TGTGCCAGCAGCCCCCATGACGCCCTGAGGTACCCCCACATGAACACTGAAGCTTTCTTT.

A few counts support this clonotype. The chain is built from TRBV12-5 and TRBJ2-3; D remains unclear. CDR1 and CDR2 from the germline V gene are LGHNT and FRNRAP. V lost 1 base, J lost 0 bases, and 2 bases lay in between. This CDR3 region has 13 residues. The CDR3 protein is CASGLGSTDTQYF. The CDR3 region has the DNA TGTGCTAGTGGTTTGGGGAGCACAGATACGCAGTATTTT.

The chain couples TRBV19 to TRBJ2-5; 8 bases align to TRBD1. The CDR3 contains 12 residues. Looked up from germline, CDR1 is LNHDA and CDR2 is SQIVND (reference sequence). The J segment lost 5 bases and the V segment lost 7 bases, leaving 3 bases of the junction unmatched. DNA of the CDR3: TGTGCCAGTAAGGACAGGGCTGAGACCCAGTACTTC. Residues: CASKDRAETQYF.